These T cell receptor beta chains were read from a single sample in a study of blood T cell repertoires in COVID-19. Sequencing was performed with immunoSEQ multiplex PCR; in TCRdb, only in-frame clones are kept and a portion is missing. Of about 40,000 clones in the sample, about 90% were seen once. The sequencing input was peripheral blood. The receptor set was obtained from a man between 45 and 60 years old with active COVID-19. Each CDR3 is given with its conserved first and last residue. D genes are given only for firm matches. Some rows have no size entry. The others give once, few or many, or a class for an expanded clone.

>.|TRBJ1-2|TRBV6-5|.
TGTGCCAGCGCTACGGAGACCTATGGCTACACCTTC
CASATETYGYTF
>TRBD2|TRBJ2-1|TRBV9|.
TGTGCCAGCAGCGTAGCTCAATCAGCGGGAGGACACAATGAGCAGTTCTTC
CASSVAQSAGGHNEQFF
>.|TRBJ2-3|TRBV28|.
TGTGCCAGCAGGGGCGGAACGACAGGCAGCACAGATACGCAGTATTTT
CASRGGTTGSTDTQYF
>TRBD1|TRBJ2-5|TRBV6-5|once
TGTGCCAGCAGCCCCATCACAGGGGAAGAGACCCAGTACTTC
CASSPITGEETQYF
>.|TRBJ2-2|TRBV6-5|.
TGTGCCAGCGGACGGGGAGGCGACACCGGGGAGCTGTTTTTT
CASGRGGDTGELFF
>.|TRBJ1-1|TRBV19|.
TGTGCCAGTATCAAAGGGGGAGGGACGACAGGTACTGAAGCTTTCTTT
CASIKGGGTTGTEAFF
>.|TRBJ1-1|TRBV28|.
TGTGCCAGCAGCAAAGCTAGCGGTCCGGACACTGAAGCTTTCTTT
CASSKASGPDTEAFF
>TRBD1|TRBJ1-4|TRBV6-5|.
TGTGCCAGCAGGGGAAGGGGACAGGAGAGGGAAAAACTGTTTTTT
CASRGRGQEREKLFF
>TRBD2|TRBJ2-5|TRBV28|.
TGTGCCAGCAGTTCGCGGACTAGCGGGAAAGAGACCCAGTACTTC
CASSSRTSGKETQYF
>.|TRBJ2-7|TRBV5-4|.
TGTGCCAGCAGCCCGACCCACAGAAATTTCGAGCAGTACTTC
CASSPTHRNFEQYF
>.|TRBJ2-1|TRBV11-2|few
TGTGCCAGCAGCCCCCGGGGTAGCTCGGGCTCCTACAATGAGCAGTTCTTC
CASSPRGSSGSYNEQFF
>TRBD2|TRBJ2-1|TRBV19|.
TGTGCCAGTAGTATAGTCCCAGCGGGAGGCCGGGAGCAGTTCTTC
CASSIVPAGGREQFF
>.|TRBJ2-1|TRBV6-5|.
TGTGCCAGCAGAGTAGGACAGTACAATGAGCAGTTCTTC
CASRVGQYNEQFF
>TRBD2|TRBJ2-3|TRBV24-1|.
TGTGCCACCAGTATCGCCGGAACGGGAGGTACAGATACGCAGTATTTT
CATSIAGTGGTDTQYF
>TRBD1|TRBJ1-1|TRBV19|.
TGTGCCAGTAGTCGACAGGGGGCAACTGAAGCTTTCTTT
CASSRQGATEAFF
>.|TRBJ2-6|TRBV21-1|.
TGTGCCAGCAGCACCACAGGGAGTCTACGGGCCAACGTCCTGACTTTC
CASSTTGSLRANVLTF
>TRBD2|TRBJ2-1|TRBV5-3|.
TGTGCCAGAAGCTTGGGGAGCGGGGCGAGTATCGATGAGCAGTTCTTC
CARSLGSGASIDEQFF
>.|TRBJ2-1|TRBV19|.
TGTGCCAGTAGTATAGTAGCCGTAGGGGGTGAGCAGTTCTTC
CASSIVAVGGEQFF
>TRBD2|TRBJ2-1|TRBV4-1|once
TGCGCCAGCAGCCATGGCGGGAGAGGCGATGAGCAGTTCTTC
CASSHGGRGDEQFF
>TRBD2|TRBJ2-1|TRBV3-1/TRBV3-2|few
TGTGCCAGCAGCCAGGAGTCTAGCGGTTACTACAATGAGCAGTTCTTC
CASSQESSGYYNEQFF
>TRBD2|TRBJ2-7|TRBV7-2|.
TGTGCCAGCAGCTTAGTGGGCCTAGCGGGAGGGTCTCGGGAGCAGTACTTC
CASSLVGLAGGSREQYF
>TRBD2|TRBJ2-3|TRBV7-3|.
TGTGCCAGCAGCTCCGGACTAGCGGTTAGCACAGATACGCAGTATTTT
CASSSGLAVSTDTQYF
>.|TRBJ2-4|TRBV5-6|few
TGTGCCAGCAGCTTGGCCCAGTCAGTCCTAGCCAAAAACATTCAGTACTTC
CASSLAQSVLAKNIQYF
>.|TRBJ1-1|TRBV30|.
TGTGCCGGCCGGGGCACTGAAGCTTTCTTT
CAGRGTEAFF
>.|TRBJ1-1|TRBV11-2|.
TGTGCCAGCAGCCCCTATGGGAGGAGGACTGAAGCTTTCTTT
CASSPYGRRTEAFF
>TRBD1|TRBJ2-5|TRBV5-8|.
TGTGCCAGCAGCGAAGGGACAGGTTTAGAGACCCAGTACTTC
CASSEGTGLETQYF
>.|TRBJ2-3|TRBV27|once
TGTGCCAGCAGTCCCCGGAGTGGCGCAGATACGCAGTATTTT
CASSPRSGADTQYF
>.|TRBJ2-7|TRBV6-1|.
TGTGCCAGCAGTGACCAGTACGAGCAGTACTTC
CASSDQYEQYF
>TRBD1|TRBJ1-1|TRBV28|.
TGTGCCAGCAGTTTAAATGACATGGACAGGCCCGTTGAAGCTTTCTTT
CASSLNDMDRPVEAFF
>TRBD2|TRBJ2-3|TRBV5-8|.
TGTGCCAGCAGCCCCGGGACTAGCGGGAGCACAGATACGCAGTATTTT
CASSPGTSGSTDTQYF
>.|TRBJ1-6|TRBV7-2|.
TGTGCCAGCAGCTTAGGAGGTTCTTCACCCCTCCACTTT
CASSLGGSSPLHF
>.|TRBJ2-7|TRBV28|.
TGTGCCAGCAGTTTTGGGCTAGCGAGATACGAGCAGTACTTC
CASSFGLARYEQYF